A single sample is the source of the 28 T cell receptor beta chains below, sequenced in a study of monozygotic twins with inflammatory bowel disease. After re-calling the 5' RACE reads, TCRdb lists one entry per CDR3 protein, DNA absent. The table for this sample gives some 190,000 distinct CDR3 sequences. The sequenced sample consisted of blood. The receptors were gathered from a human donor with ulcerative colitis or Crohn's disease, or a healthy co-twin of an affected twin (not recorded which).

The genes are TRBV4-1 and TRBJ2-2; the D call of TRBD2 rests on TCRdb alone, since no DNA is present to check it. The CDR3 sequence is 16 residues long. CDR1 is MGHRA, CDR2 YSYEKL, per germline. The chain's CDR3 is CASSAAGGSLVGELFF.

The V gene is TRBV19, the J gene TRBJ2-1; no DNA is available, so the TRBD2 call from TCRdb remains unchecked. Per the germline V gene, CDR1 is LNHDA and CDR2 is SQIVND (reference sequence). This CDR3 spans 16 amino acids. This chain's CDR3 is CASSGRLAGGYNEQFF.

The rearrangement links TRBV12-3 or TRBV12-4 to TRBJ1-2; no DNA is available, so the TRBD1 call from TCRdb remains unchecked. The CDR3 spans 14 residues. CDR3 residues: CASSLARSGNGYTF.

The genes are TRBV30 and TRBJ1-2. This CDR3 comprises 13 residues. Germline-derived CDR1 and CDR2 are GTSNPN and SVGIG (reference sequence). CDR3 in amino acids: CAWSVRQSYGYTF. Full variable domain (outside the CDR3, taken from reference TRBV30 and TRBJ1-2): SQTIHQWPATLVQPVGSPLSLECTVEGTSNPNLYWYRQAAGRGLQLLFYSVGIGQISSEVPQNLSASRPQDRQFILSSKKLLLSDSGFYLCAWSVRQSYGYTFGSGTRLTVV.

The rearrangement uses TRBV12-3 or TRBV12-4 and TRBJ1-1; TCRdb proposes TRBD1, but this gene call is untestable without DNA. CDR3 length equals 13 residues. CDR3 loop: CASSGGTGTEAFF.

The rearrangement links TRBV18 to TRBJ2-1; the D call of TRBD1 rests on TCRdb alone, since no DNA is present to check it. Germline lookup yields CDR1 KGHSH and CDR2 LQKENI. The CDR3 loop spans 15 amino acids. CDR3 region: CASSTDRGLHNEQFF.

This chain joins TRBV5-1 and TRBJ2-3; TCRdb gives TRBD2 as the D gene, but with no DNA this cannot be confirmed. Germline values: CDR1 SGHRS, CDR2 YFSETQ. There are 16 residues in the CDR3. CDR3 in amino acids: CASKLQGGGSGDTQYF.

The chain recombines TRBV10-3 with TRBJ1-1; the TCRdb call, TRBD1, lacks DNA for checking. Looked up from germline, CDR1 is ENHRY and CDR2 is SYGVKD. The CDR3 sequence is 14 residues long. This CDR3 is CATGQQGGETEAFF.

V usage is TRBV7-2 and J usage is TRBJ1-6; TCRdb gives TRBD1 as the D gene, but with no DNA this cannot be confirmed. The germline CDR1 and CDR2 sequences are SGHTA and FQGNSA. This CDR3 contains 15 residues. The CDR3 spells CASSLSDRGNSPLHF.

CDR3 amino acids: CASSLAPGQIQETQYF. The chain employs TRBV5-1 and TRBJ2-5; TCRdb designates TRBD1, a call that cannot be tested without DNA. The V gene's germline CDR1 is SGHRS and CDR2 YFSETQ. This CDR3 is built from 16 residues.

The V gene is TRBV18, the J gene TRBJ2-1. The germline gives CDR1 KGHSH, CDR2 LQKENI. The CDR3 totals 14 residues. CDR3 region: CASSPPWSYNEQFF. The full variable domain, in which reference TRBV18 and TRBJ2-1 provide the parts outside the CDR3, is NAGVMQNPRHLVRRRGQEARLRCSPMKGHSHVYWYRQLPEEGLKFMVYLQKENIIDESGMPKERFSAEFPKEGPSILRIQQVVRGDSAAYFCASSPPWSYNEQFFGPGTRLTVL.

The rearrangement links TRBV29-1 to TRBJ1-2; TCRdb reports TRBD1, a call that lacks DNA to check it against. The germline V gene encodes CDR1 SQVTM and CDR2 ANQGSEA. CDR3 length equals 14 residues. This chain's CDR3 is CSVVRADRGLGYTF.

The V call is TRBV11-2, the J call TRBJ2-2. Germline CDR1 SGHAT, CDR2 FQNNGV. This CDR3 comprises 16 residues. The CDR3 here is CASSERSISNTGELFF.

The chain is built from TRBV7-2 and TRBJ2-1; TCRdb names TRBD1, which stays unverified in the absence of DNA. The CDR3 is made up of 15 amino acids. The germline gives CDR1 SGHTA, CDR2 FQGNSA. The CDR3 region is CASSRGQGSYNEQFF. Drawing the rest from reference TRBV7-2 and TRBJ2-1, the complete variable domain is GAGVSQSPSNKVTEKGKDVELRCDPISGHTALYWYRQSLGQGLEFLIYFQGNSAPDKSGLPSDRFSAERTGGSVSTLTIQRTQQEDSAVYLCASSRGQGSYNEQFFGPGTRLTVL.

The chain is built from TRBV5-4 and TRBJ1-4. Per the germline V gene, CDR1 is SGHNT and CDR2 is YYREEE (reference sequence). CDR3 length: 13 amino acids. This CDR3 reads CASSLGSNEKLFF.

The V gene is TRBV3-1, the J gene TRBJ2-5. Germline assignment: CDR1 LGHDT and CDR2 YNNKEL (reference sequence). This CDR3 is built from 14 residues. This CDR3 reads CASSQETPRETQYF.

The CDR3 is CASTWGETKGETQYF. J is TRBJ2-5 and V is TRBV12-3 or TRBV12-4; TCRdb outputs TRBD1, but without DNA this stays unchecked. The CDR3 runs to 15 residues.

The chain links TRBV5-1 to TRBJ2-7; the D call from TCRdb, TRBD1, cannot be confirmed without DNA. The germline V gene has CDR1 SGHRS and CDR2 YFSETQ. This CDR3 spans 13 amino acids. The CDR3 sequence is CASSKNPGSGQYF.

The chain combines TRBV4-2 with TRBJ2-7; the D call from TCRdb, TRBD2, cannot be confirmed without DNA. The V gene's germline CDR1 is LGHNA and CDR2 YNFKEQ. The CDR3 is made up of 16 amino acids. CDR3: CASSQEGGLAAYEQYF.

This chain uses TRBV6-6 with TRBJ2-2; TCRdb gives TRBD1 as the D gene, but with no DNA this cannot be confirmed. CDR3 size: 14 residues. Germline V gene data show CDR1 as MNHNY and CDR2 as SVGAGI (reference sequence). CDR3 sequence reads: CASSKQGTTGELFF.

This CDR3 is CASSLTDGTLATNEKLFF. The chain is built from TRBV11-1 and TRBJ1-4. Looked up from germline, CDR1 is SGHAT and CDR2 is FQDESV (reference sequence). The length of the CDR3 is 18 residues.

The J gene is TRBJ2-1, the V gene TRBV6-2 or TRBV6-3; TCRdb's D call of TRBD1 is untestable without DNA. The CDR3 spans 15 residues. Germline V gene sequence: CDR1 MNHEY, CDR2 SVGEGT. The CDR3 loop is CASSYRGKGYNEQFF.

The chain recombines TRBV20-1 with TRBJ2-6; absent DNA, TCRdb's TRBD2 call cannot be checked. CDR1 is DFQATT and CDR2 is SNEGSKA in the germline V gene (reference sequence). The CDR3 loop spans 12 amino acids. The CDR3: CSAIAGANVLTF.

V usage is TRBV20-1 and J usage is TRBJ2-2; TCRdb indicates TRBD2, and absent DNA this call remains unverified. This CDR3 spans 15 amino acids. CDR1 is DFQATT and CDR2 is SNEGSKA in the germline V gene (reference sequence). The CDR3 protein is CSAGGTRGHTGELFF.

The chain combines TRBV30 with TRBJ2-3; the TCRdb D gene call, TRBD1, has no DNA to confirm it. This CDR3 has 17 residues. Germline lookup yields CDR1 GTSNPN and CDR2 SVGIG (reference sequence). The CDR3 here is CAWSSRRPRGGLNTQYF.

The rearrangement uses TRBV7-2 and TRBJ2-5; the D gene TCRdb calls, TRBD1, cannot be checked with no DNA. Germline-derived CDR1 and CDR2 are SGHTA and FQGNSA. The CDR3 is made up of 13 amino acids. CDR3 sequence reads: CASSATGQETQYF.

V gene TRBV20-1 combines with J gene TRBJ2-1; TCRdb returns TRBD2, unconfirmable since there is no DNA. There are 14 residues in the CDR3. Germline lookup yields CDR1 DFQATT and CDR2 SNEGSKA (reference sequence). This chain's CDR3 is CSASASKPYNEQFF.

V is TRBV20-1 and J is TRBJ2-1; without DNA, the TCRdb call of TRBD2 cannot be checked. Per germline, CDR1 DFQATT and CDR2 SNEGSKA (reference sequence). The CDR3 covers 11 residues. CDR3 region: CSARLSGVEFF.